These 22 T cell receptor beta chains were all obtained from the same sample, sequenced in a study of blood T cell repertoires in COVID-19. The assay was immunoSEQ multiplex PCR, and TCRdb's table has in-frame clones only and misses some. The sample holds roughly 250,000 clones; around 85% are singletons and the top ten take around 9.9%. The source material was peripheral blood. The receptors come from a woman older than 75 with acute or convalescent COVID-19.

Note on this clone: In the same sample, other DNA sequences code for this CDR3. The CDR3 nucleotides are TGTGCCAGCAGCTTGGCGGGGTATGGCTACACCTTC. Translation: CASSLAGYGYTF. The V and J genes are TRBV5-6 and TRBJ1-2; D remains ambiguous. This CDR3 region has 12 residues. CDR1 SGHDT and CDR2 YYEEEE come from the germline V gene. With 0 bases removed from V and 5 bases from J, the gap between germline ends came to 5 bases.

This clone appeared a few times. V usage is TRBV20-1 and J usage is TRBJ2-1; D gene uncertain. CDR1 and CDR2 (germline): DFQATT, SNEGSKA (reference sequence). The CDR3 extends over 8 amino acids. DNA of the CDR3: TGCAAGCTCAATGAGCAGTTCTTC. Protein product: CKLNEQFF.

Written as DNA, the CDR3 is TGTGCCAGCAGTGACGAGGTGGGGGCCCACAATGAGCAGTTCTTC. Protein: CASSDEVGAHNEQFF. The chain has TRBV6-4 and TRBJ2-1; weak D call: TRBD1 (6 bases). Trimming shortened V by 2 bases and J by 5 bases, and 13 bases separated the two germline ends. Germline assignment: CDR1 MRHNA and CDR2 SNTAGT. This CDR3 has 15 residues.

This sequence joins TRBV30 and TRBJ1-2, with unresolved D. Germline CDR1 reads GTSNPN; CDR2 reads SVGIG (reference sequence). Trimming took off 1 base at V and 0 bases at J, with 21 bases between the two ends. This CDR3 is 18 amino acids long. CDR3 sequence reads: CAWSGPHFKAGTNYGYTF. The CDR3 nucleotides read TGTGCCTGGAGTGGGCCCCACTTTAAAGCGGGGACTAACTATGGCTACACCTTC.

V and J are TRBV7-9 and TRBJ1-2; 7 nucleotides line up with TRBD1. The CDR3 is 14 amino acids. Germline V gene sequence: CDR1 SEHNR, CDR2 FQNEAQ (reference sequence). After removal of 5 bases from V and 6 bases from J, the junction contained 9 bases not matched to a gene. This chain's CDR3 is CASSKGTVSDGYTF. The DNA for the CDR3 is TGTGCCAGCAGCAAAGGGACAGTGTCCGATGGCTACACCTTC.

The chain links TRBV19 to TRBJ2-7; 7 bases agree with TRBD2. CDR1 and CDR2 from the germline V gene are LNHDA and SQIVND (reference sequence). This CDR3 is 14 amino acids long. V was clipped by 3 bases and J by 1 base; unmatched bases: 3. CDR3 nucleotides: TGTGCCAGTAGTATCCTGGGGGGGTCCTACGAGCAGTACTTC. Residues: CASSILGGSYEQYF. The full variable domain, rest sourced from reference TRBV19 and TRBJ2-7, is DGGITQSPKYLFRKEGQNVTLSCEQNLNHDAMYWYRQDPGQGLRLIYYSQIVNDFQKGDIAEGYSVSREKKESFPLTVTSAQKNPTAFYLCASSILGGSYEQYFGPGTRLTVT.

This clone was detected once. V is TRBV2 and J is TRBJ2-1; TRBD1 agrees at 7 bases. The CDR3 covers 12 residues. V trimming: 4 bases; J trimming: 9 bases; junction bases outside the gene matches: 3. Germline V gene lookup returns CDR1 SNHLY and CDR2 FYNNEI. In nucleotides, the CDR3 is TGTGCCAGCAGTGGACAGGGTTTTGAGCAGTTCTTC. Protein product: CASSGQGFEQFF.

This clone was detected many times. The rearrangement links TRBV28 to TRBJ2-2, with 12 bases matching TRBD2. The CDR3 runs to 16 residues. The germline gives CDR1 MDHEN, CDR2 SYDVKM. Trimming took 6 bases from V and 1 from J; bases not matched to a gene: 3. CDR3: CASRRTSGVNTGELFF. CDR3 DNA sequence: TGTGCCAGCAGAAGGACTAGCGGGGTGAACACCGGGGAGCTGTTTTTT.

The J gene is TRBJ1-1, the V gene TRBV6-5, with unresolved D. The V gene lost 6 bases and the J gene lost 4 bases, with 12 bases spanning the gap. The CDR3 sequence is 13 residues long. The V gene's germline CDR1 is MNHEY and CDR2 SVGAGI. The CDR3 nucleotides read TGTGCCAGCAGCCCCCGGGGTAGCACTGAAGCTTTCTTT. Encoded protein: CASSPRGSTEAFF.

V and J are TRBV5-5 and TRBJ2-7; possibly TRBD1 for D (6 bases). Trimming pared 4 bases from V and 5 bases from J, leaving 10 bases between. The CDR3 is 12 amino acids. CDR1 and CDR2 (germline): SGHKS, YYEKEE (reference sequence). The CDR3 is CASSLSGDEQYF. The CDR3 DNA follows: TGTGCCAGCAGCCTCTCAGGGGACGAGCAGTACTTC.

This clone was detected only once. The chain recombines TRBV2 with TRBJ2-3; 7 bases line up with TRBD1. After removal of 6 bases from V and 4 bases from J, the junction contained 10 bases not matched to a gene. This CDR3 contains 15 residues. From germline, CDR1 is SNHLY and CDR2 FYNNEI. The CDR3 DNA reads as TGTGCCAGCAGACTCACAGGGGTCGGGGCAGATACGCAGTATTTT. It encodes CASRLTGVGADTQYF.

The chain carries TRBV10-2 and TRBJ2-7; 7 bases match TRBD1. With 7 bases clipped from V and 2 bases from J, the junction kept 5 bases outside the gene matches. The germline V gene encodes CDR1 WSHSY and CDR2 SAAADI. The CDR3 length is 13 residues. This chain's CDR3 is CASTRDSTYEQYF. CDR3 DNA: TGCGCCAGCACCCGGGACAGTACCTACGAGCAGTACTTC.

The CDR3 DNA is TGTGCCACCAGCCTCCCGGCAGGGACGAACACCGGGGAGCTGTTTTTT. As protein: CATSLPAGTNTGELFF. The rearrangement links TRBV10-3 to TRBJ2-2; weak D call: TRBD1 (5 bases). Germline V gene sequence: CDR1 ENHRY, CDR2 SYGVKD. The CDR3 totals 16 residues. With 10 bases removed from V and 0 bases from J, the gap between germline ends came to 18 bases.

The chain links TRBV5-1 to TRBJ1-6, with a tentative D call TRBD1 (5 bases). The CDR3 is 15 residues long. In germline, CDR1 is SGHRS, CDR2 YFSETQ. Trimming removed 4 bases at V and 8 bases at J, with 16 bases between. The DNA of the CDR3 is TGCGCCAGCAGCCGCCGGGGGTCTGTGGATTCACCCCTCCACTTT. Protein product: CASSRRGSVDSPLHF.

The rearrangement uses TRBV29-1 and TRBJ1-4; 9 nucleotides agree with TRBD1. CDR1 is SQVTM, CDR2 ANQGSEA, per germline. The CDR3 extends over 14 amino acids. The V gene end was trimmed by 5 bases and the J gene end by 8 bases; junction bases not matched to a gene: 9. CDR3 nucleotide sequence: TGCAGCGTTTCTCCCGGGACAGGGAACGAAAAACTGTTTTTT. Protein: CSVSPGTGNEKLFF.

The V call is TRBV7-2, the J call TRBJ1-6, with a tentative D call TRBD1 (5 bases). With 4 bases removed from V and 0 bases from J, the gap between germline ends came to 19 bases. Germline CDR1 is SGHTA and CDR2 is FQGNSA. CDR3 length equals 19 residues. DNA of the CDR3: TGTGCCAGCAGCTCAGAAGGACAATTGTTAAGCTCCTATAATTCACCCCTCCACTTT. Translated: CASSSEGQLLSSYNSPLHF.

The chain is built from TRBV18 and TRBJ1-3; a weak D match, TRBD1 (6 bases). The germline V gene has CDR1 KGHSH and CDR2 LQKENI. V lost 3 bases to trimming and J lost 0 bases, with 12 bases between them. The CDR3 has 16 amino acids. The CDR3 region has the DNA TGTGCCAGCTCACCCTCCAGGGGCCTCTCTGGAAACACCATATATTTT. Residues: CASSPSRGLSGNTIYF.

This chain uses TRBV5-4 with TRBJ1-6; D gene uncertain. Germline CDR1 is SGHNT and CDR2 is YYREEE (reference sequence). CDR3 size: 15 residues. V dropped 4 bases and J dropped 8 bases, with 16 bases sitting between them. CDR3 sequence reads: CASSNPLERDSPLHF. The CDR3 DNA reads as TGTGCCAGCAGCAACCCGTTAGAGAGAGATTCACCCCTCCACTTT. Full variable domain (remainder filled in from reference TRBV5-4 and TRBJ1-6): ETGVTQSPTHLIKTRGQQVTLRCSSQSGHNTVSWYQQALGQGPQFIFQYYREEENGRGNFPPRFSGLQFPNYSSELNVNALELDDSALYLCASSNPLERDSPLHFGNGTRLTVT.

This chain links TRBV24-1 with TRBJ2-2, with 9 bases that match TRBD2. The germline gives CDR1 KGHDR, CDR2 SFDVKD. The junction had 6 bases not matched to a gene; V was cut back by 9 bases and J by 5 bases. This CDR3 contains 14 residues. CDR3 sequence (DNA): TGTGCCACCTCGAGCGGGGGGAGAACCGGGGAGCTGTTTTTT. Protein product: CATSSGGRTGELFF.

The DNA of the CDR3 is TGTGCCAGCAGTCCGGCGACAGGGCTGACGGGCAATCAGCCCCAGCATTTT. Translation: CASSPATGLTGNQPQHF. The chain employs TRBV28 and TRBJ1-5; 7 bases are a match to TRBD1. The germline V gene encodes CDR1 MDHEN and CDR2 SYDVKM. The V gene end was trimmed by 5 bases and the J gene end by 2 bases; junction bases not matched to a gene: 12. This CDR3 has 17 amino acids.

The V gene is TRBV4-2, the J gene TRBJ2-5, with D tentatively TRBD1 (5 bases). CDR3 length: 16 residues. V dropped 1 base and J dropped 4 bases, with 16 bases sitting between them. Germline V CDR1 and CDR2: LGHNA, YNFKEQ. The CDR3 region has the DNA TGTGCCAGCAGCCAAGTTGGGGTAGGGGCTCTAGAGACCCAGTACTTC. This gives the protein CASSQVGVGALETQYF.

The chain has TRBV2 and TRBJ1-4; a weak D match, TRBD1 (5 bases). The V end was cut by 6 bases, the J end by 4 bases, with 12 bases between. CDR1 is SNHLY, CDR2 FYNNEI, per germline. The CDR3 extends over 14 amino acids. The CDR3 sequence is CASRGRTFNEKLFF. CDR3 sequence (DNA): TGTGCCAGCAGGGGGCGGACCTTTAATGAAAAACTGTTTTTT.